These T cell receptor beta chains were read from a single sample in a study of CD8+CD57+ T cells in acquired aplastic anemia. One entry per CDR3 protein results from TCRdb running MiXCR on the reads. This table has roughly 150,000 distinct CDR3 sequences, less than 50% appearing once. Source material: sorted CD4+, CD8+, or CD8+CD57+ T cells (not recorded which) from PBMCs. These receptors originate from a human donor with aplastic anemia. The CDR3 runs from the conserved cysteine through the conserved F or W. A D gene is named only where the DNA matches it firmly.

D: TRBD1; J: TRBJ1-5; V: TRBV3-1; CDR3: CASSSSQGEPQHF
D: NA; J: TRBJ1-6; V: TRBV10-3; CDR3: CAISDREGPLHF
D: NA; J: TRBJ2-1; V: TRBV5-1; CDR3: CASSLGRNEQFF
D: NA; J: TRBJ1-1; V: TRBV20-1; CDR3: CSAKQGLDLNTEAFF
D: NA; J: TRBJ1-1; V: TRBV7-3; CDR3: CASSYREGITVAFF
D: TRBD1; J: TRBJ2-7; V: TRBV29-1; CDR3: CGVQRSGGYEQYF
D: TRBD1; J: TRBJ1-4; V: TRBV29-1; CDR3: CSVDRGRGEKLFF
D: NA; J: TRBJ1-5; V: TRBV6-1; CDR3: CASSPFTGNQPQHF
D: TRBD2; J: TRBJ2-1; V: TRBV7-9; CDR3: CASSRGSTYNEQFF
D: NA; J: TRBJ2-2; V: TRBV7-9; CDR3: CASSVGTHNTGELFF
D: NA; J: TRBJ2-7; V: TRBV10-3; CDR3: CAISGASGRDYEQYF
D: NA; J: TRBJ1-1; V: TRBV15; CDR3: CATSRERNTEAFF
D: NA; J: TRBJ2-1; V: TRBV15; CDR3: CATSRDSASSSYNEQFF
D: TRBD1; J: TRBJ2-5; V: TRBV20-1; CDR3: CSAMTGVTQYF
D: TRBD1; J: TRBJ1-2; V: TRBV19; CDR3: CASSISTGGSYGYTF
D: NA; J: TRBJ1-1; V: TRBV10-3; CDR3: CAIRLHEEAFF
D: NA; J: TRBJ1-3; V: TRBV15; CDR3: CATSRDMGSFSARGNTIYF
D: TRBD2; J: TRBJ2-3; V: TRBV25-1; CDR3: CASSERDGRADTQYF
D: NA; J: TRBJ1-1; V: TRBV20-1; CDR3: CSAVAGTEAFF